What follows is one T cell receptor beta chain and its context. Its target is unknown. CDR3 length equals 13 residues. The V end was cut by 3 bases, the J end by 3 bases, with 10 bases between. Germline assignment: CDR1 SGDLS and CDR2 YYNGEE. The PCR made use of 60 Vbeta and 13 Jbeta primers. The table came from immunoSEQ multiplex PCR; TCRdb's copy has only in-frame clones and leaves some out. There are approximately 120,000 clones in the sample; over 70% occur only once, and about 3.3% lies in the top ten. This record belongs to a study of cytomegalovirus exposure and HLA in healthy donors. Whole-study findings and limits: Later work found most CMV-associated TCR beta chains apparently HLA-restricted. Many donors shared some public TCRs, even though most TCR sequences were rare.

V gene TRBV9 combines with J gene TRBJ2-7, with D maybe TRBD1 (5 bases). The sample taken for sequencing was PBMCs. The sequence was obtained from a woman in her forties or fifties in good health and CMV-seronegative. CDR3: CASSDDRHYEQYF. The CDR3 DNA reads TGTGCCAGCAGCGACGACAGACACTACGAGCAGTACTTC.